The 27 T cell receptor beta chains presented below share a single source sample, sequenced in a study of blood T cells in healthy people across ages. A second PCR, run for roughly 7 to 11 cycles, used a sample-barcoded 5' primer plus a J-beta primer mix. TCRdb ran MiXCR on the 5' RACE reads and lists one entry per CDR3 protein. The profile covers about 760,000 distinct CDR3 sequences, with around three fifths appearing a single time and 20% to 30% taken by the ten largest. The sample was blood. All receptors derive from a man in his forties in good health.

The chain recombines TRBV20-1 with TRBJ1-4, with 7 bases matching TRBD1. The CDR3 contains 13 residues. The germline V gene encodes CDR1 DFQATT and CDR2 SNEGSKA (reference sequence). V was pared by 6 bases and J by 5 bases, with 6 bases of the junction left unmatched. The CDR3 spells CSATGVGNEKLFF. CDR3 in DNA: TGCAGTGCCACAGGGGTGGGAAATGAAAAACTGTTTTTT.

The CDR3 DNA is TGTGCCAGCAGCTTAGACCCCGGGACTAGCGGGAGACGGGGTCTCCAAGAGACCCAGTACTTC. This translates into CASSLDPGTSGRRGLQETQYF. The V call is TRBV13, the J call TRBJ2-5; TRBD2 agrees at 14 bases. The CDR3 consists of 21 residues. Germline CDR1 PRHDT, CDR2 FYEKMQ (reference sequence). V shed 1 base, J shed 1 base, and the junction held 14 bases outside the gene matches.

The CDR3 bases are TGTGCCAGCAGCGTAGGGGTTGATAATCGGTCCGGCTACACCTTC. Protein: CASSVGVDNRSGYTF. The chain uses TRBV9 and TRBJ1-2; D not certain. Trimming took off 0 bases at V and 8 bases at J, with 17 bases between the two ends. This CDR3 is built from 15 residues. Germline values: CDR1 SGDLS, CDR2 YYNGEE.

This clonotype was recorded a few times. V is TRBV7-2 and J is TRBJ2-5, with 11 bases lining up with TRBD2. Germline V CDR1 and CDR2: SGHTA, FQGNSA. The CDR3 extends over 15 amino acids. The trim removed 3 bases at V and 4 bases at J, leaving 4 bases unmatched. This CDR3 is CASSFSGGDSETQYF. Written as DNA, the CDR3 is TGTGCCAGCAGCTTTAGCGGGGGGGACTCAGAGACCCAGTACTTC.

The rearrangement joins TRBV28 to TRBJ1-1, with 7 positions matching TRBD1. CDR3 length equals 16 residues. V lost 2 bases to trimming and J lost 8 bases; unmatched junction nucleotides: 14. Germline V gives CDR1 MDHEN, CDR2 SYDVKM. The CDR3 DNA follows: TGTGCCAGCAGTTTACCGACTCCAGCTGGGACAGCCGAAGCTTTCTTT. Amino acids: CASSLPTPAGTAEAFF.

The chain couples TRBV11-2 to TRBJ2-7; the match to TRBD2 covers 11 bases. Germline V CDR1 and CDR2: SGHAT, FQNNGV. The V segment lost 5 bases and the J segment 6 bases; nucleotides outside the gene matches: 9. This CDR3 has 15 amino acids. CDR3 amino acids: CASSPFFGTSGEQYF. The DNA for the CDR3 is TGTGCCAGCAGCCCCTTTTTCGGGACTAGCGGCGAGCAGTACTTC.

The chain carries TRBV11-3 and TRBJ2-5, with D possibly matching TRBD1 (5 bases). The J call is doubtful: the DNA matches TRBJ2-7 better. Germline assignment: CDR1 SGHNT and CDR2 YENEEA. CDR3 length: 15 amino acids. In DNA form, the CDR3 reads TGTGCCAGCAGCCTGACAGTGCAAGTCGTCCACGAGCAGTACTTC. It specifies CASSLTVQVVHEQYF.

This clonotype was recorded once. V gene TRBV5-1 combines with J gene TRBJ2-3, with no clear D. Trimming stripped 5 bases from V and 0 bases from J, with 22 bases between. From germline, CDR1 is SGHRS and CDR2 YFSETQ. This CDR3 has 18 residues. The CDR3 DNA follows: TGCGCCAGCAGTCGTACGACCTCGACCCGGTCTAGCACAGATACGCAGTATTTT. Its translation: CASSRTTSTRSSTDTQYF.

The chain has TRBV5-1 and TRBJ2-1; D may be TRBD1 (5 bases). CDR1 SGHRS and CDR2 YFSETQ come from the germline V gene. Trimming shortened V by 1 base and J by 5 bases, and 10 bases separated the two germline ends. CDR3 length: 14 amino acids. The CDR3 is CASSLSQADNEQFF. In nucleotides, the CDR3 is TGCGCCAGCAGCTTGTCACAGGCCGACAATGAGCAGTTCTTC. Drawing the rest from reference TRBV5-1 and TRBJ2-1, the complete variable domain is KAGVTQTPRYLIKTRGQQVTLSCSPISGHRSVSWYQQTPGQGLQFLFEYFSETQRNKGNFPGRFSGRQFSNSRSEMNVSTLELGDSALYLCASSLSQADNEQFFGPGTRLTVL.

V and J are TRBV5-1 and TRBJ2-3; the match to TRBD2 covers 9 bases. V lost 0 bases, J lost 0 bases, and 5 bases stayed unmatched. The CDR3 sequence is 17 residues long. The germline V gene encodes CDR1 SGHRS and CDR2 YFSETQ. CDR3 loop: CASSLVEAGGSTDTQYF. The CDR3 coding sequence is TGCGCCAGCAGCTTGGTGGAAGCGGGGGGAAGCACAGATACGCAGTATTTT.

The chain combines TRBV20-1 with TRBJ1-1; the D is unclear. The V gene lost 3 bases and the J gene lost 0 bases, with 11 bases spanning the gap. CDR1 is DFQATT, CDR2 SNEGSKA, per germline (reference sequence). This CDR3 comprises 14 residues. CDR3 in DNA: TGCAGTGCTAGGGATTCGGGAATGAACACTGAAGCTTTCTTT. Protein product: CSARDSGMNTEAFF.

The rearrangement joins TRBV9 to TRBJ2-7; possibly TRBD1 or TRBD2 for D (6 bases each). Germline V lookup: CDR1 SGDLS, CDR2 YYNGEE. This CDR3 comprises 17 residues. V was pared by 0 bases and J by 5 bases, with 21 bases between. The CDR3 bases are TGTGCCAGCAGCGTAGGGAGTAAGGGGGGAAAGCGGGACGAGCAGTACTTC. The encoded protein is CASSVGSKGGKRDEQYF.

This clonotype was observed many times. The chain recombines TRBV28 with TRBJ2-3; D perhaps matches TRBD1 (5 bases). Germline CDR1 and CDR2: MDHEN and SYDVKM. The CDR3 contains 11 residues. V lost 8 bases to trimming and J lost 2 bases, with 5 bases between them. The CDR3 DNA follows: TGTGCCAGCGGGGCCACAGATACGCAGTATTTT. The encoded protein is CASGATDTQYF.

This clonotype was detected only a few times. This chain connects TRBV7-2 to TRBJ2-5; 10 bases map to TRBD1. V was clipped by 4 bases and J by 6 bases; unmatched bases: 11. The CDR3 runs 16 residues. The germline gives CDR1 SGHTA, CDR2 FQGNSA. CDR3 sequence reads: CASSYNLPGQGQTQYF. CDR3 coding DNA: TGTGCCAGCAGCTATAATCTCCCGGGACAGGGGCAGACCCAGTACTTC.

The rearrangement links TRBV6-6 to TRBJ2-1; D uncertain. The last part of the DNA fits TRBJ2-7 better; the J call may be wrong. Germline CDR1 MNHNY, CDR2 SVGAGI (reference sequence). This CDR3 is 13 amino acids long. The CDR3 is CASSLRSYNEQYF. The CDR3 DNA follows: TGTGCCAGCAGCCTAAGGTCCTACAATGAGCAGTACTTC.

The genes are TRBV7-9 and TRBJ1-1; possible D gene TRBD1, 6 bases. V gave up 6 bases and J gave up 1 base, with 12 bases separating them. The CDR3 spans 14 residues. The germline V gene has CDR1 SEHNR and CDR2 FQNEAQ (reference sequence). The CDR3 here is CASRAGHTNTEAFF. CDR3 bases: TGTGCCAGCAGGGCGGGACATACGAACACTGAAGCTTTCTTT. The entire variable domain, with the rest obtained from reference TRBV7-9 and TRBJ1-1, is as follows: DTGVSQNPRHKITKRGQNVTFRCDPISEHNRLYWYRQTLGQGPEFLTYFQNEAQLEKSRLLSDRFSAERPKGSFSTLEIQRTEQGDSAMYLCASRAGHTNTEAFFGQGTRLTVV.

About this clonotype: The final CDR3 position lacks the conserved phenylalanine or tryptophan, pointing to a likely read error. This chain joins TRBV20-1 and TRBJ2-1; possible D gene TRBD2, 5 bases. The CDR3 is 12 amino acids. Germline V lookup: CDR1 DFQATT, CDR2 SNEGSKA (reference sequence). Trimming took off 6 bases at V and 4 bases at J, with 10 bases between the two ends. Here the CDR3 DNA reads TGCAGTGCCCCGCCGGGGTACAATGAGCAGTTCTTA. This encodes CSAPPGYNEQFL.

The rearrangement joins TRBV10-3 to TRBJ1-6; the match to TRBD1 covers 7 bases. Unmatched junction bases numbered 4, after V lost 0 bases and J lost 8 bases. The CDR3 contains 15 residues. In germline, CDR1 is ENHRY, CDR2 SYGVKD. The chain's CDR3 is CAISESQGVDSPLHF. In DNA form, the CDR3 reads TGTGCCATCAGTGAGTCCCAGGGGGTTGATTCACCCCTCCACTTT.

On this clonotype itself: This may be a read error: a much more frequent sequence differs by one nucleotide. The chain recombines TRBV10-3 with TRBJ2-5; a possible D gene is TRBD2 (6 bases). This CDR3 comprises 15 residues. Germline V gene data show CDR1 as ENHRY and CDR2 as SYGVKD. V was shortened by 4 bases and J by 2 bases, with 14 bases between the two germline ends. CDR3 nucleotide sequence: TGTGCCATCAGTGTAGGCGGGGCACCGCAAGAGACCCAGTACTTC. It codes for CAISVGGAPQETQYF.

This clonotype appeared once. The CDR3 sequence is CASSGFGGGKSYNEQFF. For the CDR3, the DNA is TGTGCCAGCAGCGGCTTCGGCGGGGGGAAGTCCTACAATGAGCAGTTCTTC. The rearrangement joins TRBV25-1 to TRBJ2-1, with TRBD2 matching 8 bases. CDR3 length: 17 amino acids. Germline V gene sequence: CDR1 MGHDK, CDR2 SYGVNS. V gave up 6 bases and J gave up 1 base; unmatched junction bases: 11.

This clonotype was counted once. This sequence joins TRBV6-4 and TRBJ1-1; tentative D call: TRBD1 (6 bases). V dropped 0 bases and J dropped 5 bases, with 7 bases sitting between them. CDR3 length equals 13 residues. From germline, CDR1 is MRHNA and CDR2 SNTAGT. For the CDR3, the DNA is TGTGCCAGCAGTGACTCAAGGGGGACTGAAGCTTTCTTT. Protein: CASSDSRGTEAFF.

This clonotype was recorded at least ten times. The chain has TRBV7-2 and TRBJ2-7; 11 bases match TRBD2. Losses at the gene ends were 2 bases for V and 3 bases for J; bases not matched to a gene: 0. Germline CDR1 reads SGHTA; CDR2 reads FQGNSA. The CDR3 has 14 residues. CDR3 DNA sequence: TGTGCCAGCAGCTTACTAGCGGGGGGCTACGAGCAGTACTTC. It yields the protein CASSLLAGGYEQYF. The complete variable domain, with remaining parts taken from reference TRBV7-2 and TRBJ2-7, reads GAGVSQSPSNKVTEKGKDVELRCDPISGHTALYWYRQSLGQGLEFLIYFQGNSAPDKSGLPSDRFSAERTGGSVSTLTIQRTQQEDSAVYLCASSLLAGGYEQYFGPGTRLTVT.

The chain couples TRBV7-9 to TRBJ1-6; 7 bases line up with TRBD1. Germline CDR1 and CDR2: SEHNR and FQNEAQ (reference sequence). This CDR3 has 14 residues. The junction had 10 bases not matched to a gene; V was cut back by 10 bases and J by 7 bases. CDR3 nucleotide sequence: TGTGCCACCAACAAGGGACAGTTGAATTCACCCCTCCACTTT. The encoded protein is CATNKGQLNSPLHF.

This clonotype was picked up many times. The chain uses TRBV9 and TRBJ2-1; D not resolved. V was trimmed by 2 bases and J by 4 bases, leaving 16 bases between them. The germline CDR1 and CDR2 sequences are SGDLS and YYNGEE. The length of the CDR3 is 16 residues. This CDR3 reads CASSVTWSLGYNEQFF. Here the CDR3 DNA reads TGTGCCAGCAGCGTTACCTGGTCCCTGGGATACAATGAGCAGTTCTTC.

The rearrangement uses TRBV13 and TRBJ2-3; D might be TRBD2 (6 bases). V was cut by 6 bases and J by 0 bases, with 22 bases left in between. The CDR3 consists of 18 residues. CDR1 and CDR2 (germline): PRHDT, FYEKMQ (reference sequence). Written as DNA, the CDR3 is TGTGCCAGCAGGAAACTAGCAGCAGCTTCATCTAGCACAGATACGCAGTATTTT. The encoded protein is CASRKLAAASSSTDTQYF.

This clonotype is a singleton in its sample. This chain uses TRBV5-1 with TRBJ2-5; D is undetermined. CDR1 and CDR2 from the germline V gene are SGHRS and YFSETQ. This CDR3 is 15 amino acids long. The V end was cut by 7 bases, the J end by 1 base, with 17 bases between. The CDR3 coding sequence is TGCGCCAGCGGAGTTTCTAGAGGTTCCCAAGAGACCCAGTACTTC. Protein sequence: CASGVSRGSQETQYF.

This clonotype was counted ten times or more. The chain is built from TRBV20-1 and TRBJ2-5, with a weak D call TRBD2 (6 bases). Trimming shortened V by 5 bases and J by 11 bases, and 39 bases separated the two germline ends. The CDR3 has 19 amino acids. Germline CDR1 and CDR2: DFQATT and SNEGSKA (reference sequence). CDR3 bases: TGCAGTGCTCCGCTCTTTAAAGCGGGCACAGTCGACCCTCCCAATGAGCAGTACTTC. Translated: CSAPLFKAGTVDPPNEQYF.